This T cell receptor beta chain derives from a study of T cell clonotyping in hematopoietic cell transplantation (dated by TCRdb to about 2021). General notes on the study: Pretransplant recipient samples were obtained after cytoreduction. A total of 130 to 150 blood samples were collected in the study from approximately 32 consecutive transplant recipients and their related donors. Patients were recruited between September 2015 and January 2017 and followed until late 2020 or death.

The investigation overall reported the following: Sample size was limited, and cells were not sorted, so CD4 and CD8 repertoire contributions could not be separated. A decrease in recipient TCR diversity was observed after transplant, and a progressive increase in pathologically expanded clonotypes was seen from day 30 to day 180. Overlap with donor repertoires was found for only a small fraction of recipient repertoires, with over 95% found to appear de novo at the given depth. Donor and pretransplant recipient Inverse Simpson Index values predicted broader posttransplant TCR repertoire diversity.

This sample's time point label indicates: recipient sample about 28 days before transplant, after cytoreduction. Blood from recipients was drawn about 28 days before transplant and again at days 30, 100 and 180 after transplant. Nuclei Lysis Solution was used to extract genomic DNA from fresh or cryopreserved unfractionated peripheral blood mononuclear cells. This clone occurred a few times. The target of this receptor is not known. No much larger clone is present one base from it, and per-base qualities are unavailable. V sheds 4 bases and J sheds 4 bases, leaving 10 bases between their ends. The CDR3 measures 13 amino acids from cysteine to phenylalanine. The kept DNA is CDR3 alone, 39 bases in frame from the first base. From the germline V gene, CDR1 is SGHTA and CDR2 is FQGNSA. The immunoSEQ assay, a bias-controlled multiplex PCR using V- and J-specific primers, was used to amplify TCR beta CDR3 regions from genomic DNA. In a second PCR step, the CDR3 amplicons were tagged with a proprietary barcode plus Illumina adapter sequences. CDR3 libraries were sequenced on an Illumina MiSeq instrument. The paper's data handling went like this. immunoSEQ Analyzer 3.0 was used for export and quality control, with R Bioconductor and Immunarch used for downstream analyses. Repertoire metrics were calculated using only productive rearrangements within the normalized downsampled data set. Clonotypes larger than 5 templates in the normalized cohort were defined as pathologically expanded. The Inverse Simpson Index was used to measure repertoire diversity. The non-normalized data set was used for CMV-specificity analyses so that all clonotypes could be captured. Here the immuneACCESS table is served through TCRdb, limited to in-frame sequences with V and J called. Missing clones are a known gap in these copies; in checked studies unresolved V genes cover under half, and the rest lacks a known reason. V, J and clone size were drawn from that table, and D and trimming were deduced from the DNA. This sample holds about 45,000 clones; around 84% were observed only once. The leading ten clones occupy 5.3% of the sample.

Here the sequenced sample was peripheral blood mononuclear cells, taken before stem cell transplant. The chain joins TRBV7-2 to TRBJ1-1; no D segment can be confidently identified. The clonotype originates from a man in his 60s with myelodysplastic syndrome. Some clones in this sample may be carry-over from other donors' samples. The CDR3 region has the sequence CASSSRRSTEAFF. The DNA is as follows: TGTGCCAGCAGCTCTCGCAGAAGCACTGAAGCTTTCTTT.